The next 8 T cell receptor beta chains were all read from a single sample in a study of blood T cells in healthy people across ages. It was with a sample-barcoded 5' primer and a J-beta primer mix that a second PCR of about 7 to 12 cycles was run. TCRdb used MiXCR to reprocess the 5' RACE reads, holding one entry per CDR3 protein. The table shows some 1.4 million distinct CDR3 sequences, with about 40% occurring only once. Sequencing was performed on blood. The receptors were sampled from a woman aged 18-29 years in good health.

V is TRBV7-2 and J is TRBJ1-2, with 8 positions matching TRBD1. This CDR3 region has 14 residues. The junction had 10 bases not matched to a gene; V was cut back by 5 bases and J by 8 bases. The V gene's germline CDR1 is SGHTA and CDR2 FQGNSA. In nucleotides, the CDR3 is TGTGCCAGCAGCAGCCAGGGGGCGTATAGCGGCTACACCTTC. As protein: CASSSQGAYSGYTF.

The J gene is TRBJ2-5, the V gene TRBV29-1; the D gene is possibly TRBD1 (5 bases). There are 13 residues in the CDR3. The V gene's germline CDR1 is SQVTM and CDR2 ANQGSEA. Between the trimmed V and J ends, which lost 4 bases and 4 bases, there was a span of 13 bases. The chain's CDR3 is CSVVSQGGETQYF. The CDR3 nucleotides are TGCAGCGTTGTATCGCAGGGTGGAGAGACCCAGTACTTC. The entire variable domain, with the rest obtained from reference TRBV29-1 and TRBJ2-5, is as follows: SAVISQKPSRDICQRGTSLTIQCQVDSQVTMMFWYRQQPGQSLTLIATANQGSEATYESGFVIDKFPISRPNLTFSTLTVSNMSPEDSSIYLCSVVSQGGETQYFGPGTRLLVL.

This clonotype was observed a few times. The CDR3 loop reads CASIAGQGFGGYTF. The DNA of the CDR3 is TGTGCCAGCATAGCCGGACAGGGTTTCGGCGGCTACACCTTC. The chain recombines TRBV6-5 with TRBJ1-2, with TRBD1 identical over 8 bases. This CDR3 is built from 14 residues. J lost 8 bases, V lost 7 bases, and 12 bases had no gene match. Germline values: CDR1 MNHEY, CDR2 SVGAGI.

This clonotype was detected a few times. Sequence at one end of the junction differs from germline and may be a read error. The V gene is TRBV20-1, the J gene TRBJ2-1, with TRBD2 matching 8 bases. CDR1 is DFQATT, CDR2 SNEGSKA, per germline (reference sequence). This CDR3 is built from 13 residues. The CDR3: CSVAGLTGNEQFF. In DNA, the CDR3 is TGCAGTGTAGCGGGATTGACGGGCAATGAGCAGTTTTTC.

The chain's CDR3 is CASSSFRTVNYGYTF. In DNA, the CDR3 is TGTGCCAGCAGTTCCTTCCGGACGGTAAACTATGGCTACACCTTC. The chain links TRBV28 to TRBJ1-2; D uncertain. The CDR3 contains 15 residues. Trimming took 4 bases from V and 2 from J, leaving 14 bases between them. In germline, CDR1 is MDHEN, CDR2 SYDVKM.

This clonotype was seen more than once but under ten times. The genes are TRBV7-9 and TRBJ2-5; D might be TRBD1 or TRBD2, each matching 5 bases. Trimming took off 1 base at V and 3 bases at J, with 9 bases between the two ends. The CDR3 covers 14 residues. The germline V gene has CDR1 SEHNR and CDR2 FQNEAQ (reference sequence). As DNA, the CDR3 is TGTGCCAGCAGCTTAGTGTGGGGGAAAGAGACCCAGTACTTC. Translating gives CASSLVWGKETQYF.

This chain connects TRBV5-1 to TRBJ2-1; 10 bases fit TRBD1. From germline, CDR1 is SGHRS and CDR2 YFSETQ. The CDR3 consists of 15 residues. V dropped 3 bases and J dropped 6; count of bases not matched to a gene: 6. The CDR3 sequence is CASSSRTGGGNEQFF. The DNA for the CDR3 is TGCGCCAGCAGCTCGAGGACAGGGGGGGGCAATGAGCAGTTCTTC. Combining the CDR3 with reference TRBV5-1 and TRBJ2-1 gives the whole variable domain KAGVTQTPRYLIKTRGQQVTLSCSPISGHRSVSWYQQTPGQGLQFLFEYFSETQRNKGNFPGRFSGRQFSNSRSEMNVSTLELGDSALYLCASSSRTGGGNEQFFGPGTRLTVL.

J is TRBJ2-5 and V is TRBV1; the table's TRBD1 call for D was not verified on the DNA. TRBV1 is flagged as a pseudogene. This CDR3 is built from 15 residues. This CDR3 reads CTSSQDGPLPNEQYF. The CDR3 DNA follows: TGCACCAGCAGCCAGGATGGCCCCCTCCCCAATGAGCAGTACTTC.